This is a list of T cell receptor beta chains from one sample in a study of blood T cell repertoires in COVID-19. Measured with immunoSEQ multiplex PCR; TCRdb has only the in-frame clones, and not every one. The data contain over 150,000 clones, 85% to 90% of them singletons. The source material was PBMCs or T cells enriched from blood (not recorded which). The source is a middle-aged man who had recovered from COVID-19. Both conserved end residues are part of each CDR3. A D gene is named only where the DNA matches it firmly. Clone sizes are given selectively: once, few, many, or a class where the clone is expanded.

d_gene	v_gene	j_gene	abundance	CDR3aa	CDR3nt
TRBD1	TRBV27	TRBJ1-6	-	CASSPGGTGTNSPLHF	TGTGCCAGCAGCCCAGGGGGGACGGGAACAAATTCACCCCTCCACTTT
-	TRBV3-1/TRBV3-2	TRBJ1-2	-	CASSQGGRVNGYTF	TGTGCCAGCAGCCAAGGAGGCAGGGTGAACGGCTACACCTTC
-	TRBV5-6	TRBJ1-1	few	CASSVAGEAFF	TGTGCCAGCAGCGTTGCCGGGGAAGCTTTCTTT
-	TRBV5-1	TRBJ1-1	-	CASSLGPHSTEAFF	TGCGCCAGCAGCTTGGGGCCCCACAGCACTGAAGCTTTCTTT
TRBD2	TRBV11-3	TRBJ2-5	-	CASRRGGAGGLETQYF	TGTGCCAGCAGAAGAGGGGGAGCGGGGGGCCTAGAGACCCAGTACTTC
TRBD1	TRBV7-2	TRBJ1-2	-	CASSRDSSAYGYTF	TGTGCCAGCAGCCGGGACAGCTCCGCCTATGGCTACACCTTC
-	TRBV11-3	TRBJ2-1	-	CASSLVDNEQFF	TGTGCCAGCAGCTTAGTCGACAATGAGCAGTTCTTC
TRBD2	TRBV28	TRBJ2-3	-	CASSLGREWEDTQYF	TGTGCCAGCAGTTTAGGGCGGGAGTGGGAAGATACGCAGTATTTT
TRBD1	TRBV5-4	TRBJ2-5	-	CASSSDRGQETQYF	TGTGCCAGCAGCTCGGACAGGGGCCAGGAGACCCAGTACTTC
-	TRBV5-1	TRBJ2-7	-	CASSEQGYEQYF	TGCGCCAGCAGCGAGCAGGGCTACGAGCAGTACTTC
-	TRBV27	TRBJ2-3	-	CASSLQDTQYF	TGTGCCAGCAGTTTACAAGATACGCAGTATTTT
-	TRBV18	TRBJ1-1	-	CASSPSYDSEAFF	TGTGCCAGCTCACCAAGCTACGACTCTGAAGCTTTCTTT
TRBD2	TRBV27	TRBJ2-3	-	CASLGLAGDLRTQYF	TGTGCCAGCCTCGGACTAGCGGGAGATCTCAGGACGCAGTATTTT
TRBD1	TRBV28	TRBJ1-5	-	CASSARGEQPQHF	TGTGCCAGCAGCGCCAGGGGGGAACAGCCCCAGCATTTT
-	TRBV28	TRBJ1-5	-	CASSDPGLGINQPQHF	TGTGCCAGCAGTGACCCGGGACTCGGGATCAATCAGCCCCAGCATTTT
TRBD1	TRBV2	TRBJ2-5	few	CASSLRWEGQGTQETQYF	TGTGCCAGCAGCCTTCGCTGGGAGGGACAGGGCACCCAAGAGACCCAGTACTTC
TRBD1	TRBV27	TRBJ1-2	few	CASSISPGDSYGYTF	TGTGCCAGCAGTATTTCTCCTGGGGACAGCTATGGCTACACCTTC
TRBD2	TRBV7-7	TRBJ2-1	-	CASSYGGNNEQFF	TGTGCTAGCAGCTACGGGGGGAACAATGAGCAGTTCTTC
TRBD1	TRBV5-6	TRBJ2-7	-	CASSLWDRYHEQYF	TGTGCCAGCAGCTTGTGGGACAGGTACCACGAGCAGTACTTC
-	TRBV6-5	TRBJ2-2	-	CASSQFTNTGELFF	TGTGCCAGCAGTCAATTCACTAACACCGGGGAGCTGTTTTTT